The next 31 T cell receptor beta chains were all read from a single sample in a study of blood T cell repertoires in COVID-19. This table comes from immunoSEQ multiplex PCR, and its TCRdb copy is limited to in-frame clones, with some not included. The sample holds about 170,000 clones; almost 85% are singletons and the top ten take approximately 2.6%. Sequenced material: peripheral blood. The receptor source for this set is a woman at least 80 years old with COVID-19, enrolled during active disease.

The chain carries TRBV5-1 and TRBJ2-7, with D possibly being TRBD2 (6 bases). Germline V gene lookup returns CDR1 SGHRS and CDR2 YFSETQ. V dropped 4 bases and J dropped 3 bases, with 11 bases sitting between them. CDR3 length: 13 residues. DNA for the CDR3: TGCGCCAGCAGCGCGGAGGGAAACTACGAGCAGTACTTC. Its protein product is CASSAEGNYEQYF.

The CDR3 region has the DNA TGTGCCAGCAGTTTAGAAAGGGGGCAGCCCCAGCATTTT. Translated: CASSLERGQPQHF. The chain recombines TRBV27 with TRBJ1-5, with D tentatively TRBD1 (6 bases). Germline assignment: CDR1 MNHEY and CDR2 SMNVEV (reference sequence). The CDR3 has 13 amino acids. The germline V and J ends were trimmed by 2 bases and 7 bases, with 9 bases remaining between them.

This clone was picked up a small number of times. The chain joins TRBV6-2 or TRBV6-3 to TRBJ1-2, with 11 nucleotides matching TRBD1. V shed 4 bases and J 4 bases; nucleotides not matched to a gene: 2. Per germline, CDR1 MNHEY and CDR2 SVGEGT. CDR3 size: 14 residues. The CDR3 here is CASSSGTGGYGYTF. The CDR3 nucleotides read TGTGCCAGCAGTTCCGGGACAGGGGGCTATGGCTACACCTTC.

This rearrangement joins TRBV5-1 to TRBJ2-1, with 9 bases that match TRBD2. Germline V gives CDR1 SGHRS, CDR2 YFSETQ. Germline trimming cut 2 bases from V and 8 bases from J; bases unmatched to any gene: 5. CDR3 length equals 14 residues. The CDR3 coding sequence is TGCGCCAGCAGCTTTGTAGCGGGAGATTATGAGCAGTTCTTC. It translates to CASSFVAGDYEQFF.

The rearrangement links TRBV4-1 to TRBJ2-1; tentative D call: TRBD2 (6 bases). The V and J ends lost 6 bases and 8 bases respectively, with 23 bases between them. The germline CDR1 and CDR2 sequences are MGHRA and YSYEKL. The CDR3 totals 16 residues. The CDR3 DNA sequence: TGCGCCAGCAGGCCTGGTTGGGGGAGGCAGGGCGATGAGCAGTTCTTC. It specifies CASRPGWGRQGDEQFF.

The chain links TRBV29-1 to TRBJ1-1; 7 bases agree with TRBD1. Germline CDR1 and CDR2: SQVTM and ANQGSEA. The CDR3 totals 11 residues. The V and J ends lost 4 bases and 8 bases, in that order; junction bases with no gene match: 4. The CDR3 loop is CSVATGAEAFF. CDR3 bases: TGCAGCGTTGCCACAGGGGCGGAAGCTTTCTTT.

The chain is built from TRBV27 and TRBJ1-2, with D possibly being TRBD1 (5 bases). The CDR3 runs to 13 residues. The germline V gene has CDR1 MNHEY and CDR2 SMNVEV (reference sequence). Between the trimmed V and J ends, which lost 5 bases and 3 bases, there was a span of 10 bases. CDR3 nucleotide sequence: TGTGCCAGCAGTCCCGCGACAGACTATGGCTACACCTTC. The encoded protein is CASSPATDYGYTF.

This clone was counted between two and nine times. The chain links TRBV10-3 to TRBJ1-3; D is possibly TRBD1 (5 bases). V lost 0 bases, J lost 0 bases, and 12 bases lay in between. Germline loops: CDR1 ENHRY, CDR2 SYGVKD. The CDR3 spans 17 residues. The CDR3 here is CAISESLSGNSGNTIYF. CDR3 in DNA: TGTGCCATCAGTGAGTCTCTTTCAGGGAACTCTGGAAACACCATATATTTT.

The chain recombines TRBV7-2 with TRBJ1-1, with D possibly matching TRBD1 (5 bases). From germline, CDR1 is SGHTA and CDR2 FQGNSA. V lost 4 bases and J 10 bases, leaving 22 bases between the germline ends. This CDR3 is 15 amino acids long. The CDR3 DNA sequence: TGTGCCAGCAGCTCAGGCCCAGGGCGGGGTGTGGGAGCTTTCTTT. Protein: CASSSGPGRGVGAFF.

This clone was found a few times. V usage is TRBV12-3 or TRBV12-4 and J usage is TRBJ1-2, with D hard to call. This CDR3 contains 12 residues. V lost 1 base to trimming and J lost 8 bases, with 8 bases between them. The CDR3 nucleotides are TGTGCCAGCAGTTTAGTTTCGGGGGGCTACACCTTC. It specifies CASSLVSGGYTF.

This clone was counted only a few times. The chain uses TRBV6-4 and TRBJ1-1; 8 positions match TRBD1. CDR1 and CDR2 from the germline V gene are MRHNA and SNTAGT. Germline trimming cut 6 bases from V and 6 bases from J; bases unmatched to any gene: 9. The CDR3 sequence is 14 residues long. CDR3 DNA sequence: TGTGCCAGCAGGATAATGACAGGGGCCCCTGAAGCTTTCTTT. Its translation is CASRIMTGAPEAFF.

V and J are TRBV7-9 and TRBJ1-1; unclear D gene. CDR1 and CDR2 (germline): SEHNR, FQNEAQ (reference sequence). V dropped 1 base and J dropped 7 bases, with 13 bases sitting between them. This CDR3 spans 14 amino acids. The CDR3: CASSLVPLEIEAFF. The CDR3 DNA reads as TGTGCCAGCAGCTTAGTCCCCCTGGAGATTGAAGCTTTCTTT.

This chain uses TRBV7-3 with TRBJ1-1, with 7 bases identical to TRBD1. The CDR3 is 13 residues long. Germline CDR1 and CDR2: SGHTA and FQGTGA. V was clipped by 3 bases and J by 8 bases; unmatched bases: 6. As DNA, the CDR3 is TGTGCCAGCAGCTTTTACCAACAGGGGGAAGCTTTCTTT. Protein: CASSFYQQGEAFF.

This sequence joins TRBV5-1 and TRBJ2-3; tentative D call: TRBD2 (5 bases). The CDR3 runs 15 residues. Germline V CDR1 and CDR2: SGHRS, YFSETQ. Trimming shortened V by 7 bases and J by 0 bases, and 15 bases separated the two germline ends. CDR3 residues: CASRASPGSTDTQYF. The CDR3 DNA follows: TGCGCCAGCCGGGCTAGTCCGGGAAGCACAGATACGCAGTATTTT.

This chain connects TRBV6-2 or TRBV6-3 to TRBJ2-7; TRBD1 matches at 8 bases. Germline assignment: CDR1 MNHEY and CDR2 SVGEGT. The CDR3 spans 15 residues. V was clipped by 4 bases and J by 2 bases; unmatched bases: 7. The CDR3, as DNA: TGTGCCAGCAGTTCCGGACAGGGACGAACCTACGAGCAGTACTTC. Its protein is CASSSGQGRTYEQYF.

The V call is TRBV14, the J call TRBJ1-2; D not resolved. The CDR3 contains 13 residues. V was cut by 0 bases and J by 4 bases, with 6 bases left in between. Per the germline V gene, CDR1 is SGHDN and CDR2 is FVKESK. CDR3 in amino acids: CASSQDWLYGYTF. The CDR3 DNA is TGTGCCAGCAGCCAAGATTGGCTCTATGGCTACACCTTC.

V is TRBV3-1 (or the pseudogene TRBV3-2) and J is TRBJ1-2; no clear D gene. This CDR3 spans 13 amino acids. Germline-derived CDR1 and CDR2 are LGHDT and YNNKEL (reference sequence). V lost 0 bases to trimming and J lost 14 bases, with 16 bases between them. The CDR3 sequence: CASSQEDTGSRTF. The CDR3 bases are TGTGCCAGCAGCCAAGAAGACACCGGCAGCAGGACCTTC.

This chain links TRBV7-2 with TRBJ1-2, with D possibly TRBD1 on 5 matching bases. The CDR3 totals 15 residues. Germline CDR1 is SGHTA and CDR2 is FQGNSA. V lost 5 bases to trimming and J lost 2 bases, with 15 bases between them. As DNA, the CDR3 is TGTGCCAGCAGCCGGACATTAAGTGGGAACTATGGCTACACCTTC. Its protein product is CASSRTLSGNYGYTF. Combining the CDR3 with reference TRBV7-2 and TRBJ1-2 gives the whole variable domain GAGVSQSPSNKVTEKGKDVELRCDPISGHTALYWYRQSLGQGLEFLIYFQGNSAPDKSGLPSDRFSAERTGGSVSTLTIQRTQQEDSAVYLCASSRTLSGNYGYTFGSGTRLTVV.

This clone was seen only a few times. The chain employs TRBV3-1 (or the pseudogene TRBV3-2) and TRBJ2-1; 7 nucleotides match TRBD2. CDR3 length: 14 amino acids. The trim removed 2 bases at V and 8 bases at J, leaving 6 bases unmatched. The germline V gene has CDR1 LGHDT and CDR2 YNNKEL (reference sequence). CDR3 sequence (DNA): TGTGCCAGCAGCCAAACGAGACTAGCTTATGAGCAGTTCTTC. Amino acid sequence: CASSQTRLAYEQFF.

The gene calls are TRBV28 and TRBJ1-5; weak D call: TRBD1 (5 bases). V was shortened by 7 bases and J by 4 bases, with 14 bases between the two germline ends. This CDR3 has 14 residues. Germline CDR1 and CDR2: MDHEN and SYDVKM. Written as DNA, the CDR3 is TGTGCCAGCACCCCTTTTGGGGCGAATCAGCCCCAGCATTTT. Encoded protein: CASTPFGANQPQHF.

This rearrangement joins TRBV19 to TRBJ1-2; TRBD1 might be the D (5 bases). This CDR3 contains 16 residues. In germline, CDR1 is LNHDA, CDR2 SQIVND (reference sequence). Trimming left V 5 bases short and J 1 base short, with 17 bases between. CDR3 DNA sequence: TGTGCCAGTAGTTTTTCATCAGGGACTCTTAACTATGGCTACACCTTC. It yields the protein CASSFSSGTLNYGYTF.

J is TRBJ2-1 and V is TRBV7-2; D possibly corresponds to TRBD2 (6 bases). CDR3 length equals 15 residues. Germline CDR1 SGHTA, CDR2 FQGNSA. Trimming left V 3 bases short and J 0 bases short, with 9 bases between. CDR3 region: CASSFLGSSYNEQFF. The CDR3 DNA sequence: TGTGCCAGCAGCTTTCTCGGGAGCTCCTACAATGAGCAGTTCTTC. The full variable domain, rest sourced from reference TRBV7-2 and TRBJ2-1, is GAGVSQSPSNKVTEKGKDVELRCDPISGHTALYWYRQSLGQGLEFLIYFQGNSAPDKSGLPSDRFSAERTGGSVSTLTIQRTQQEDSAVYLCASSFLGSSYNEQFFGPGTRLTVL.

J is TRBJ1-2 and V is TRBV18, with 7 nucleotides matching TRBD1. The V gene end was trimmed by 3 bases and the J gene end by 2 bases; junction bases not matched to a gene: 3. Germline values: CDR1 KGHSH, CDR2 LQKENI. The CDR3 has 14 residues. CDR3 DNA sequence: TGTGCCAGCTCACCCCAGGGACAGAACTATGGCTACACCTTC. It encodes CASSPQGQNYGYTF.

The chain carries TRBV21-1 and TRBJ2-3; the DNA was not compared with TRBD1, the D call given in the table. TRBV21-1 counts as a pseudogene. CDR3 length equals 17 residues. The CDR3, as DNA: TGTGCCAGCAGCAAGGTACGTAATAGGGGTTGGGCAGATACGCAGTATTTT. Encoded protein: CASSKVRNRGWADTQYF.

The V gene is TRBV30, the J gene TRBJ1-4, with a tentative D call TRBD1 (6 bases). The CDR3 length is 13 residues. Germline assignment: CDR1 GTSNPN and CDR2 SVGIG (reference sequence). Trimming removed 5 bases at V and 3 bases at J, with 10 bases between. CDR3 DNA: TGTGCCTGGGCAGGGGTTTCTAATGAAAAACTGTTTTTT. Translating it yields CAWAGVSNEKLFF.

The V call is TRBV11-3, the J call TRBJ2-3, with a possible D match to TRBD2 (7 bases). V was cut by 5 bases and J by 5 bases, with 14 bases left in between. CDR1 is SGHNT and CDR2 is YENEEA in the germline V gene. The CDR3 sequence is 14 residues long. CDR3 sequence (DNA): TGTGCCAGCAGCGGTAGGGGGGGCCGAGATACGCAGTATTTT. This gives the protein CASSGRGGRDTQYF.

This sequence joins TRBV18 and TRBJ1-3, with no clear D. V dropped 3 bases and J dropped 4 bases, with 7 bases sitting between them. Germline V gene lookup returns CDR1 KGHSH and CDR2 LQKENI. The CDR3 sequence is 13 residues long. CDR3 in DNA: TGTGCCAGCTCACCGGAGCAGGGAAACACCATATATTTT. Translated, it gives CASSPEQGNTIYF.

The chain carries TRBV2 and TRBJ1-2, with 12 bases that match TRBD1. CDR3 length equals 14 residues. CDR1 SNHLY and CDR2 FYNNEI come from the germline V gene. J gave up 6 bases and V 6 bases, and 5 bases lay outside the gene matches. The CDR3 reads CASRWDRGPDGYTF. CDR3 DNA: TGTGCCAGCAGGTGGGACAGGGGGCCTGATGGCTACACCTTC.

This chain links TRBV12-3 or TRBV12-4 with TRBJ2-5, with 7 bases identical to TRBD2. The CDR3 has 13 amino acids. Losses at the gene ends were 1 base for V and 5 bases for J; bases not matched to a gene: 1. The CDR3 region has the DNA TGTGCCAGCAGTTTAGTGGGAGGGGAGACCCAGTACTTC. The encoded protein is CASSLVGGETQYF.

V and J are TRBV4-3 and TRBJ2-7; 8 nucleotides line up with TRBD1. J gave up 1 base and V 4 bases, and 6 bases lay outside the gene matches. Germline V lookup: CDR1 LGHNA, CDR2 YSLEER. This CDR3 has 15 residues. The CDR3 reads CASSLRTGSSYEQYF. CDR3 DNA: TGCGCCAGCAGCCTACGGACAGGGTCATCCTACGAGCAGTACTTC.

The CDR3 bases are TGTGCCAGTAGCGGACAGGGGATGAGGAAAGGGGTCTACGAGCAGTACTTC. Translating it yields CASSGQGMRKGVYEQYF. The V and J genes are TRBV19 and TRBJ2-7, with 9 bases identical to TRBD1. The J segment lost 3 bases and the V segment lost 6 bases, leaving 15 bases of the junction unmatched. The germline gives CDR1 LNHDA, CDR2 SQIVND (reference sequence). This CDR3 has 17 amino acids.